Described below is a single T cell receptor beta chain sequence and its context. Its recognized antigen is unknown. There are no base qualities to consult, and no much larger clone falls within one base. This entry is derived from a study of cytomegalovirus exposure and HLA in healthy donors (dated by TCRdb to 2015 to 2018). About the full investigation: According to an earlier analysis of 550 to 750 of the donors, about 179 million T cells yielded over 100 million unique TCR beta sequences and more than 250 Gb of sequence data. Among the roughly 400 genotyped donors, around 81% belonged to the genetic ancestry cluster associated with self-reported Caucasian donors. All discovery cohort repertoires had been generated on a single sequencing platform. Four or five DR-DQ haplotypes were treated as single units for association and clustering because of strong linkage in the cohort. The aim of the study was to test whether cataloging public T cell receptors could identify signatures of past pathogen exposure. Donor age, sex, ethnicity and CMV serostatus were compiled alongside the repertoire data. The T cell repertoires of 550 to 850 subjects were profiled by immunosequencing and related to cytomegalovirus serostatus. A later genetic analysis used genome-wide SNP genotypes for about three fifths of the 666 donors, treating that subset as a discovery cohort. Rather than drawing on any new phenotypic data, the later analysis identified candidate immune exposures from TCR beta sequences and the way those sequences occurred across donors. In an earlier analysis of 587 of the donors, high-throughput TCR beta sequencing was used to judge whether each TCR beta V gene segment behaved as functional or pseudogenic. High-throughput TCR immunosequencing, statistical association of individual TCRs with disease status, and machine learning were combined to predict cytomegalovirus infection status. A later analysis re-analyzed previously published TCR beta repertoires from hundreds of donors and added high-resolution HLA genotyping to study TCR occurrence patterns. Besides the first cohort of roughly 700 subjects, a separate validation cohort made up of roughly 130 different subjects was used. Typing coverage differed by locus: A, B, C, DRB1 and DQB1 were typed in about 629-640 donors, DQA1 in 500 to 550, DPA1 in some 600, and DPB1 in approximately 450. HLA typing included class I and class II loci at four-digit resolution. Among several hundred genotyped donors of the cohort, an average of approximately 220,000 unique TCR beta nucleotide sequences was sequenced per donor, of which about 19% were non-productive. Around 320 gigabases of sequencing data and approximately 93 million unique TCR sequences were included in an early release covering roughly 600 HLA-typed donors.

The library was built by means of the immunoSEQ multiplex PCR assay. A mixture of 60 forward primers for TCR Vbeta segments and 13 reverse primers for TCR Jbeta segments was used in the multiplex PCR. The CDR3 region of rearranged TCR beta genes was amplified from genomic DNA with a multiplex PCR assay. The amplified TCR beta libraries were sequenced on the Illumina HiSeq System as 87-base-pair reads. On the study's bioinformatics: Across the roughly 600 repertoires, a later analysis counted 80 million or so unique TCR beta chains, approximately 12 million of which were shared by at least two donors. Raw reads were error-corrected and collapsed into unique sequences with a nearest-neighbor algorithm that merged closely related sequences to remove PCR and sequencing errors. CDR3 sequences were aligned to IMGT reference sequences to assign V, D and J gene segments. For a sequence to be retained, a match of at least six nucleotides was required to both a V gene segment and a J gene segment. Rearrangements were classified as productive when the CDR3 lacked stop codons and remained in frame with V and J, and all other rearrangements were classified as non-productive. CDR3 was defined according to IMGT convention as the region running from the second conserved V-encoded cysteine to the conserved J-encoded phenylalanine. Sequences without an unambiguous match to a single V gene segment were excluded from the earlier analysis of 450 to 650 of the donors. In an earlier analysis of 450 to 700 of the donors, V segments were called functional above 56.7% productive rearrangements and were called segregating when the between-donor standard deviation exceeded 5%. A statistical classification framework was built to diagnose cytomegalovirus status from the catalog of TCR beta chain sequences. In a later analysis, V and J genes were assigned by comparing TCR nucleotide sequences against IMGT/GENE-DB human TR gene sequences. Using the TCRdist pipeline, a later analysis assigned CDR3 sequences along with most-parsimonious VDJ recombination scenarios. A later analysis defined each TCR beta chain by its CDR3 amino acid sequence plus V-gene family, and excluded reads lacking a unique V-gene family. In a later analysis, nearly 600 highly shared, low-generation-probability nucleotide sequences were removed to address suspected cross-contamination and a sequencing artifact. A later analysis calculated a clonal expansion index for each public chain from normalized within-repertoire ranks of inferred template counts. In a later analysis, generation probabilities were computed with a VDJ recombination model fitted to out-of-frame rearrangements, and the resulting probabilities were checked against IGoR. In a later analysis, hypergeometric tests were used to score TCR-TCR, TCR-HLA and TCR-CMV co-occurrence, with a repertoire-size bias correction applied to TCR pairs. In a later analysis, false discovery rates were estimated by permuting HLA or CMV assignments 20 times. In a later analysis, co-occurring TCRs were grouped with DBSCAN, and TCRdist sequence similarity was added when clustering was performed within HLA-allele-positive subsets. For co-occurrence clustering, repertoires with fewer than 30,000 or more than 120,000 public chains were excluded, along with roughly 5 repertoires with anomalous nucleotide sharing. Sourced from immuneACCESS, this table was stored by TCRdb with only in-frame sequences that have V and J called. A share of the clones is absent; for the studies checked, an unresolved V gene accounts for under half, and the remainder has no known explanation. Clone size and V and J calls were adopted from that table, with D and trimming inferred from the DNA. This sample lists approximately 200,000 clones; approximately 79% were detected once. The ten most abundant clones make up 4.4% of the sample.

V is reduced by 8 bases and J by 2 bases, leaving a spacing of 16 bases between them. The germline V gene gives CDR1 as SQVTM and CDR2 as ANQGSEA. The CDR3 measures 14 amino acids from cysteine to phenylalanine. The only DNA kept is the CDR3, 42 bases in frame from the first base. The cohort comprised around 690 healthy bone marrow donors. All cohort members were sampled while nominally healthy, although unrecorded immune exposures were likely present. The donor tested CMV seropositive, placing the donor among the 290 or so seropositive members of the cohort. Each donor provided a peripheral blood sample, and peripheral blood mononuclear cells were used for TCR beta sequencing. Genomic DNA was extracted from the blood cell samples with the Qiagen DNeasy Blood Extraction Kit. The paper as a whole reports these results and caveats: Correlated functional status among segregating V segments might reflect linkage disequilibrium, but an unknown experimental factor could not be ruled out. In an earlier analysis of some 500 of the donors, most TCR beta V segments were observed in productive rearrangements about 87% or about 30% of the time, broadly matching IMGT annotations. According to a later analysis, TCR association rates differed among HLA loci, with DRB1 alleles showing the most associated TCRs and HLA-C alleles showing the fewest. For the cohort, immune exposure information was limited to CMV serostatus. Because some donors lacked HLA typing at each locus, the association tests relied only on the typed subset. Three of the identified cytomegalovirus-associated TCR beta chains were confirmed in vitro to be specific for cytomegalovirus antigens. Assigning TCR associations to individual alleles was difficult when HLA alleles, especially DR and DQ, strongly co-occurred. According to a later analysis, most CMV-associated TCR beta chains appeared to be HLA-restricted, and the HLA associations seemed to be driven largely by CMV exposure. In a later analysis, HLA-associated TCR beta chains showed more clonal expansion and lower generation probabilities than non-associated chains that were equally common. In both the original and validation cohorts, the classifier was reported to diagnose cytomegalovirus status with high specificity and sensitivity. The earlier analysis of 587 of the donors excluded seventeen rarely observed V segments, including chromosome 9 orphons, because counts were too low. Some IMGT-functional V segments, including TRBV6-2 and TRBV6-3, could not be told apart with the 87-base-pair reads, so those segments were excluded. A further reported finding was that TCR beta sequences accurately predicted the HLA-A and HLA-B alleles for most subjects in the first cohort. Presence/absence analyses assumed roughly uniform sequencing depth across donors, an assumption that may not hold. While some public TCRs were present in many individuals, most TCR sequences turned up only very rarely across donors. According to the authors, the approach could potentially be generalized to other disease states and immunological phenotypes. According to a later analysis, parvovirus B19, influenza, CMV and Epstein-Barr virus appeared linked to several top co-occurrence clusters. Compared with the roughly 700-donor mean, donors in an Asian-associated ancestry cluster had fewer N-insertions in productive TCRs, according to a later genetic analysis. A later analysis associated 15,000 to 20,000 TCR beta sequences with specific HLA alleles at a false discovery rate of 0.05. The sequencing pipeline was judged likely to have produced a cluster of highly shared sequence variants as a technical artifact. The study listed 150 to 200 TCR beta chains as associated with cytomegalovirus. An association between a missense DCLRE1C variant and V-gene and J-gene trimming of TCR beta chains was found in a later genetic analysis and replicated in an independent cohort. The cohort was sequenced for TCR beta chains only, and without alpha or paired-chain data the features that could be detected were limited.

Sequencing was done on a sample of PBMCs. The chain employs TRBV29-1 and TRBJ2-1, and perhaps TRBD2 as D gene, on 5 matching bases. The sequence came from a woman in her thirties in good health and CMV-seropositive. The CDR3 in this case is CSSIKTRPYNEQFF. The nucleotides read TGCAGCTCCATTAAAACTAGGCCCTACAATGAGCAGTTCTTC.